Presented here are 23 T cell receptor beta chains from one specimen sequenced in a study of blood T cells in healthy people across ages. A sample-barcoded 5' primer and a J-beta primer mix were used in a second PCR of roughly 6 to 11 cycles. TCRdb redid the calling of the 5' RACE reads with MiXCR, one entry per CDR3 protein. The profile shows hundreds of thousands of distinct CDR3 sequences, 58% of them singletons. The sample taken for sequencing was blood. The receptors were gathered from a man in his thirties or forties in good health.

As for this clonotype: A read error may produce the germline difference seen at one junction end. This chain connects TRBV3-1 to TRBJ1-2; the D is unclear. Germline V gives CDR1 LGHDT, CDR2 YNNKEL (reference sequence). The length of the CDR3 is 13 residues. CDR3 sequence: CAGSQDRSQIYTF. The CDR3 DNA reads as TGTGCCGGCAGCCAAGATAGGAGTCAAATCTACACCTTC.

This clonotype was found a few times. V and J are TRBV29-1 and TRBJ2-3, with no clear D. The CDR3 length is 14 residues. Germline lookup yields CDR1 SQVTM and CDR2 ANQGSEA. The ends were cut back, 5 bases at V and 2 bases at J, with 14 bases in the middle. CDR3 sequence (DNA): TGCAGCGTTATCCTGGCGGCGTCCACAGATACGCAGTATTTT. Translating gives CSVILAASTDTQYF.

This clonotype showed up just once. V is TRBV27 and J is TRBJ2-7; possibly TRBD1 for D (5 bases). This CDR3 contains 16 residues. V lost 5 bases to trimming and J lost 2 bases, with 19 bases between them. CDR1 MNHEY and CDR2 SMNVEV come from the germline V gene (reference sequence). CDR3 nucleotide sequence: TGTGCCAGCAGTAGAAATCCTAGGGGCCCTACCTACGAGCAGTACTTC. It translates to CASSRNPRGPTYEQYF.

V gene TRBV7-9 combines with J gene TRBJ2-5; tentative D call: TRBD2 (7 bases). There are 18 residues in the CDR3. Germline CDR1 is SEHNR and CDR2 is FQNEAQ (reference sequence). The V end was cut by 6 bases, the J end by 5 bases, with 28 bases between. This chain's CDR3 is CASSLYSTGRGAQETQYF. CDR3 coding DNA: TGTGCCAGCAGTTTATACTCTACAGGCCGGGGGGCCCAGGAGACCCAGTACTTC.

The CDR3 reads CATSDLGSNEQFF. In nucleotides, the CDR3 is TGTGCCACCAGTGATTTGGGGTCGAATGAGCAGTTCTTC. This sequence joins TRBV24-1 and TRBJ2-1; D is unclear. Germline-derived CDR1 and CDR2 are KGHDR and SFDVKD. The CDR3 sequence is 13 residues long. Deletions cut 0 bases from V and 7 bases from J, with 6 bases between.

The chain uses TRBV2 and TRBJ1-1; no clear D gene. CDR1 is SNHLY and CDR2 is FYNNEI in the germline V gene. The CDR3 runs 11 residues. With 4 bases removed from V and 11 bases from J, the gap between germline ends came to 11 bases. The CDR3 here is CASSVRPRAFF. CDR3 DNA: TGTGCCAGCAGTGTACGACCCCGGGCTTTCTTT. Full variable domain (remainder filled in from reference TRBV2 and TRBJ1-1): EPEVTQTPSHQVTQMGQEVILRCVPISNHLYFYWYRQILGQKVEFLVSFYNNEISEKSEIFDDQFSVERPDGSNFTLKIRSTKLEDSAMYFCASSVRPRAFFGQGTRLTVV.

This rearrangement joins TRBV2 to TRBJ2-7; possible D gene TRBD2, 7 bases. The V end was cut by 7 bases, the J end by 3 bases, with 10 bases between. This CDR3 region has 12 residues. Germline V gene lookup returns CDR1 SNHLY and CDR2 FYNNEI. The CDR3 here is CASNGGLYEQYF. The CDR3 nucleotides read TGTGCCAGCAACGGGGGGCTCTACGAGCAGTACTTC.

CDR3 amino acids: CASSLGAQKGYEQYF. CDR3 DNA sequence: TGTGCCAGCAGCTTAGGAGCTCAGAAGGGCTACGAGCAGTACTTC. The chain carries TRBV7-2 and TRBJ2-4; D not resolved. The closer fit of TRBJ2-7 to the DNA end suggests the J call may be wrong. Per the germline V gene, CDR1 is SGHTA and CDR2 is FQGNSA. CDR3 length: 15 amino acids.

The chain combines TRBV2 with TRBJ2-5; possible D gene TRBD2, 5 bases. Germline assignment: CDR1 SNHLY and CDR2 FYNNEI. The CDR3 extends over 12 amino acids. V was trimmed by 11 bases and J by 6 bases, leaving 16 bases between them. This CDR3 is CACGLPGKTQYF. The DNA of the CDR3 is TGTGCCTGTGGCCTGCCGGGAAAGACCCAGTACTTC.

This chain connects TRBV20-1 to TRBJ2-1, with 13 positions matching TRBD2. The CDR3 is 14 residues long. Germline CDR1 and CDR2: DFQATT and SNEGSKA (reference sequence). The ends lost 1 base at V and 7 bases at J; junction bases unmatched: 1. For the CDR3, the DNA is TGCAGTGCTAGAGGGACTAGCGGGGGAAATGAGCAGTTCTTC. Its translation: CSARGTSGGNEQFF.

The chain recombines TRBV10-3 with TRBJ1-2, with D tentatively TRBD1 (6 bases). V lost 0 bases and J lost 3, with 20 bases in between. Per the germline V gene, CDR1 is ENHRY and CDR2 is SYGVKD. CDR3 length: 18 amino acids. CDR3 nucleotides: TGTGCCATCAGTGAGTCCGGACAGTTAGTGGGAGGAGACTATGGCTACACCTTC. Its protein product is CAISESGQLVGGDYGYTF.

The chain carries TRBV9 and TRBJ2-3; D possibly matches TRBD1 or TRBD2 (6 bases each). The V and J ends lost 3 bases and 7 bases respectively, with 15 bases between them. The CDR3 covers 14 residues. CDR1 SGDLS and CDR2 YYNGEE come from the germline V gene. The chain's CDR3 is CASSGRSGANTQYF. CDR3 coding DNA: TGTGCCAGCAGCGGAAGATCGGGGGCAAATACGCAGTATTTT.

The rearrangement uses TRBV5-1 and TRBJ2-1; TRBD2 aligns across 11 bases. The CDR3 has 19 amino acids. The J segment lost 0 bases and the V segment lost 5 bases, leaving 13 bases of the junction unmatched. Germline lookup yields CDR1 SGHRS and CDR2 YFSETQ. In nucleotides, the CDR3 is TGCGCCAGCAGTTCGAGAACTAGCGGGAGCTGGTTCTCCTACAATGAGCAGTTCTTC. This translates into CASSSRTSGSWFSYNEQFF.

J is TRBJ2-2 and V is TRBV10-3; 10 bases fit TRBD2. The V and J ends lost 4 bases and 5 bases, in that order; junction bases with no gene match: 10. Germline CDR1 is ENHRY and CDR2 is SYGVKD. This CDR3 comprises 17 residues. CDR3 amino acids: CAISGELAGVRTGELFF. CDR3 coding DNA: TGTGCCATCAGTGGTGAGCTAGCGGGAGTTCGGACCGGGGAGCTGTTTTTT.

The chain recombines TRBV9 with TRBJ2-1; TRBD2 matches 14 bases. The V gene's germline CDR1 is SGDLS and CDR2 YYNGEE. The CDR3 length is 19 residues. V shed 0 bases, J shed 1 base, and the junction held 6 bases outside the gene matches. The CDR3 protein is CASSVGGLAGVGSYNEQFF. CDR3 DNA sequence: TGTGCCAGCAGCGTAGGGGGACTAGCGGGGGTTGGGTCCTACAATGAGCAGTTCTTC.

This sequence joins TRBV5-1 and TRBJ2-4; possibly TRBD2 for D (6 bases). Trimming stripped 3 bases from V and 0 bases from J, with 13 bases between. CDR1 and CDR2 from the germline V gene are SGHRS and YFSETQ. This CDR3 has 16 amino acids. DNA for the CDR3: TGCGCCAGCAGCTGGCGGGGCCCTCTAGCCAAAAACATTCAGTACTTC. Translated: CASSWRGPLAKNIQYF.

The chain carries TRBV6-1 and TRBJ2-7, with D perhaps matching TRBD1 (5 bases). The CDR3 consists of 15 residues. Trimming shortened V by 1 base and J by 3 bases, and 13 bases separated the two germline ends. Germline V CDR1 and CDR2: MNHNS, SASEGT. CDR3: CASSEGIGEFYEQYF. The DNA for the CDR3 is TGTGCCAGCAGTGAAGGGATAGGGGAATTCTACGAGCAGTACTTC.

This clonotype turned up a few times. Here the CDR3 reads CASSFAAGGFYEQYF. DNA of the CDR3: TGTGCCAGCAGCTTCGCCGCGGGAGGTTTCTACGAGCAGTACTTC. V usage is TRBV7-8 and J usage is TRBJ2-7; 8 positions agree with TRBD2. Trimming removed 3 bases from V and 3 bases from J; junction bases left unmatched: 7. Germline lookup yields CDR1 SGHVS and CDR2 FQNEAQ. The CDR3 contains 15 residues.

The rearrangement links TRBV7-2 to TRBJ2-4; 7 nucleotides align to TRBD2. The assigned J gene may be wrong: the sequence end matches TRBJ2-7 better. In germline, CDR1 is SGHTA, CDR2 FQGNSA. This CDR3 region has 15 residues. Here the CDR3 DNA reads TGTGCCAGCAGCTATCGGGGAGGGAATTTCGACGAGCAGTACTTC. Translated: CASSYRGGNFDEQYF.

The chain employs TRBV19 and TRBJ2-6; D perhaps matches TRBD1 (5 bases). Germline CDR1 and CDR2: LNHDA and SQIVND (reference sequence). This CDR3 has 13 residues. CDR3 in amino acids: CGYGHDEANVLTF. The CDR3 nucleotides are TGTGGCTATGGACACGATGAGGCCAACGTCCTGACTTTC.

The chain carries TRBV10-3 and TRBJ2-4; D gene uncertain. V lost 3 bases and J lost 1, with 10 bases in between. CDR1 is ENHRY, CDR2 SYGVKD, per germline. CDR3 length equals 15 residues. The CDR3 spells CAISDPSKAKNIQYF. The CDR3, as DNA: TGTGCCATCAGTGACCCCTCGAAGGCCAAAAACATTCAGTACTTC.

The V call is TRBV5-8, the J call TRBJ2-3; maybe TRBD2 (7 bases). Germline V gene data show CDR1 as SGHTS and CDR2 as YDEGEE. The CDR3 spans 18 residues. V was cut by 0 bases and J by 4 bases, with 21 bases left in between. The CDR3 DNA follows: TGTGCCAGCAGCTTGGGTTATACGGGGGGCGCCGATCCAGATACGCAGTATTTT. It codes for CASSLGYTGGADPDTQYF.

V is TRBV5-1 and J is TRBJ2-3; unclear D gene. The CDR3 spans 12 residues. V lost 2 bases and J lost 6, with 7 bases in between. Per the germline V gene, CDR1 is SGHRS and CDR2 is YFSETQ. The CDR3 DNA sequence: TGCGCCAGCAGCTTCTCCTACGATACGCAGTATTTT. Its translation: CASSFSYDTQYF.